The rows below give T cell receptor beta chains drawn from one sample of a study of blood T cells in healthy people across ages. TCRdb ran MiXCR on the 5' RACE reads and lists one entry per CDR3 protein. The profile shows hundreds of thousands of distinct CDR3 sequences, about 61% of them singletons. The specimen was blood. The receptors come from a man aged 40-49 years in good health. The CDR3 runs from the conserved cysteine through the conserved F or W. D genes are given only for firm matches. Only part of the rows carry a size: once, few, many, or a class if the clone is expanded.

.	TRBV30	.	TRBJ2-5	TGTGCCTGGAGACGTGGGGGTAAGGGGGAGACCCAGTACTTC	CAWRRGGKGETQYF
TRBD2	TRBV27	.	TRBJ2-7	TGTGCCAGCAGTTTAAAGGAGCGGGAGAGAGACGAGCAGTACTTC	CASSLKERERDEQYF
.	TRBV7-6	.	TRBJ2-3	TGTGCCAGCAGCTTAGCGGACGGATACACAGATACGCAGTATTTT	CASSLADGYTDTQYF
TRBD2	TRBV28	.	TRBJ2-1	TGTGCCAGCAGTTCCATAGCGGGAGTAGGTTACAATGAGCAGTTCTTC	CASSSIAGVGYNEQFF
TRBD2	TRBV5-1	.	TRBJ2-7	TGCGCCAGCAGCTTGAGAGCGGGAGACTACGAGCAGTACTTC	CASSLRAGDYEQYF
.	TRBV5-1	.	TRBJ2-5	TGCGCCAGCAGCTCATCGGTGGCATGTCAAGAGACCCAGTACTTC	CASSSSVACQETQYF
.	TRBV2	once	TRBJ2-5	TGTGCCAGCAACCCACGTGTGGGGATTCAGACCCAGTACTTC	CASNPRVGIQTQYF
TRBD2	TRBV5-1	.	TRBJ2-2	TGCGCCAGCAGCTTAGCGGGAGTCGAAACCGGGGAGCTGTTTTTT	CASSLAGVETGELFF
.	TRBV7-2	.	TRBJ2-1	TGTGCCAGCAGCTTTCTACCAAATGAGCAGTTCTTC	CASSFLPNEQFF
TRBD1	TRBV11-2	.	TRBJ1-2	TGTGCCAGCAGCCCCCTGGACAGGAACCCCTATGGCTACACCTTC	CASSPLDRNPYGYTF
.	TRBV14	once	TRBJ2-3	TGTGCCAGCAGCCAAGATCACGGTTTTGGCGATACGCAGTATTTT	CASSQDHGFGDTQYF
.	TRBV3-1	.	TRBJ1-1	TGTGCCAGCAGCCAAGAACCCCAGGACACTGAAGCTTTCTTT	CASSQEPQDTEAFF
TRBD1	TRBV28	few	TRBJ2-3	TGTGCCAGCATTCCCACCGACAGGGAGTATACAGATACGCAGTATTTT	CASIPTDREYTDTQYF
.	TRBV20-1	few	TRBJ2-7	TGCAGTTCCCGGGACACTTTATCCTACGAGCAGTACTTC	CSSRDTLSYEQYF
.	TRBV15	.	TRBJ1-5	TGTGCCACCAGTGCATGGGGGGAAAATCAGCCCCAGCATTTT	CATSAWGENQPQHF
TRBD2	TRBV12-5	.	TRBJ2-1	TGTGCTAGTGTCCACTACCGGGGGGGCGTCAATGAGCAGTTCTTC	CASVHYRGGVNEQFF
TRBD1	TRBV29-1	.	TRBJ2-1	TGCAGCGTCGTACTACCAGGGGGCCGAGAGCAGTTCTTC	CSVVLPGGREQFF
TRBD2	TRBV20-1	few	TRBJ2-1	TGCAGTGCTAGAGATTGGGGCTGGGACAGTGGACTTGCGGGAGGGTCCTACAATGAGCAGTTCTTC	CSARDWGWDSGLAGGSYNEQFF
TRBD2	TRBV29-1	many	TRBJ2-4	TGCAGCGTTGATTCTAGCGGGAGTGGAAACATTCAGTACTTC	CSVDSSGSGNIQYF
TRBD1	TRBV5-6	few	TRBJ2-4	TGTGCCAGCAGCTTCCGGGACAGGGGCCTTCAGTACTTC	CASSFRDRGLQYF
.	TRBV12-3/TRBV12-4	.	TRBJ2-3	TGTGCCAGCAGTCATTTTACAGATACGCAGTATTTT	CASSHFTDTQYF
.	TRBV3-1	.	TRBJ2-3	TGTGCCAGCAGCCAAGACGGCTGGTCCCCTACGCAGTATTTT	CASSQDGWSPTQYF
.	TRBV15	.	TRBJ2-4	TGTGCCACCAGCAGAGCACTAGTAGGGGAGCAGTACTTC	CATSRALVGEQYF
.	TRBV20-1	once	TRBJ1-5	TGCAGTGCTAGACAGTCAGTAGATCAGCCCCAGCATTTT	CSARQSVDQPQHF
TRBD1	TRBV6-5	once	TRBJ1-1	TGTGCCAGCAGTTCAGGGGGCGGGATAACTGAAGCTTTCTTT	CASSSGGGITEAFF
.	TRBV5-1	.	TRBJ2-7	TGCGCCAGCAGCTTGGCCACATCTAACTCGGAGCAGTACTTC	CASSLATSNSEQYF